This T cell receptor (beta chain) was retrieved from a study of T cell responses to AZD1222 COVID-19 vaccine (dated by TCRdb to about 2021). A note on the overall study: TCR sequencing covered fewer than 250 trial participants: around 210 given two doses of AZD1222 and 26 given two doses of MenACWY control vaccine. Trial participants were enrolled by age into subgroups of 18-55, 56-69 and 70-plus years, and roughly 150, 30 and 60 TCR-sequenced participants, respectively, were included in these subgroups.

Here is what the overall study found, with its caveats: Nearly half of unique spike-specific TCRs reportedly recognized epitopes outside regions mutated in the B.1.351 and B.1.1.7 variants. After two AZD1222 doses, spike-specific TCR breadth and depth were significantly higher than at day 0 and than in MenACWY recipients. In the small 56-69-year group, the increase in depth fell short of significance, most likely because of low power. Most participants were white British and females outnumbered males, and the authors suggested that clonal diversity may have been underestimated. Conclusions about previously exposed vaccinees are limited, since just six or seven AZD1222 recipients were seropositive for SARS-CoV-2 at baseline. The whole spike protein was spanned by vaccine-associated CD4 TCRs, and dominant responses were seen in regions 160-218 and 743-854. Because no samples from the day 14 peak response were available, repertoires could be characterized only after the peak T cell response.

The time point label of this sample denotes: about 28 days (+/-7) after the second vaccine dose. AZD1222 recipients with second doses at about 4 weeks or about 12 weeks were pooled, because spike-specific TCR depth and breadth did not differ between schedules. Samples from vaccinated people were obtained from the UK trials COV001 and COV002, which included a single-blind randomized controlled phase 2/3 trial of AZD1222 (ChAdOx1 nCoV-19) in healthy adults. For TCRbeta chain sequencing, PBMC samples from trial participants were taken at day 0 and at day 28 after the second dose. The CDR3 regions of human TCRbeta chains were analyzed by immunosequencing. The study's processing was this. TCRs in the repertoires were matched against a reference library of SARS-CoV-2-specific TCRs that had been generated with the MIRA antigen-specificity platform. Breadth meant the fraction of unique TCRs that were SARS-CoV-2-associated, whereas depth meant the fraction of total T cells that were SARS-CoV-2-associated. Using the MIRA data, each spike-specific TCR was assigned both to the spike region to which the TCR was reactive and to a CD4 or CD8 class. Log10-transformed breadth and depth values were compared by one-way ANOVA with Sidak's multiple comparisons tests. TCRdb limited this immuneACCESS table to in-frame rearrangements with V and J called. A share of clones is missing; checked studies link under half to unresolved V genes, and the rest is unexplained. D and trimming were read from the DNA, whereas the V and J calls and clone size are those reported in that table. The sample table contains about 81,000 clones; only one count was recorded for roughly 86% of them. The top ten hold 5.6% of the sample.

A remark on this clone: It lacks a known antigen. Qualities for individual bases were not recorded, and no much larger clone is one base off.

From the germline V gene (reference sequence), CDR1 is LNHDA and CDR2 is SQIVND. Counted from cysteine to phenylalanine, this CDR3 has 16 amino acids. Only CDR3 DNA remains: 48 bases, in frame from the first base. V loses 5 bases at its end and J loses 1 base; junction bases beyond the gene matches: 6. This clonotype originated in an adult who received the AZD1222 COVID-19 vaccine. The V and J segments used are TRBV19 and TRBJ2-4, and TRBD1 matches 9 of the central bases. This sample comprised peripheral blood, obtained 28 days after the second AZD1222 dose. Read as DNA, the sequence is TGTGCCAGTAGTCCCCACAGGGGGCGGGCCAAAAACATTCAGTACTTC. It specifies CASSPHRGRAKNIQYF. When the CDR3 is completed using the reference TRBV19 and TRBJ2-4 genes on either side, the full variable domain is DGGITQSPKYLFRKEGQNVTLSCEQNLNHDAMYWYRQDPGQGLRLIYYSQIVNDFQKGDIAEGYSVSREKKESFPLTVTSAQKNPTAFYLCASSPHRGRAKNIQYFGAGTRLSVL.